Sequencing of this T cell receptor (beta chain) was carried out in a study of cytomegalovirus exposure and HLA in healthy donors. General study findings and limits: The number of N-insertions in an Asian-associated ancestry cluster was reportedly below the roughly 700-donor mean in a later analysis. Certain sequence variants were highly shared and formed a cluster, and this cluster was likely a sequencing artifact. TCR association rates varied by HLA locus in a later analysis, with DRB1 highest and HLA-C lowest. For TCR beta chains, V- and J-gene trimming was later linked to a missense DCLRE1C variant.

The PCR had 60 Vbeta and 13 Jbeta primers. Measured with immunoSEQ multiplex PCR; TCRdb has only the in-frame clones, and not every one. The sample includes under 200,000 clones, roughly 73% of them seen just once. This clone was seen only once. Its specificity is not known. The length of the CDR3 is 17 residues. The trim removed 6 bases at V and 3 bases at J, leaving 13 bases unmatched. The V gene's germline CDR1 is SGHKS and CDR2 YYEKEE (reference sequence). Specimen: PBMCs. The TCR was taken from a woman under 40 in good health and CMV-seronegative. The chain recombines TRBV5-5 with TRBJ2-5, with 11 nucleotides matching TRBD1. The CDR3 nucleotides are TGTGCCAGCACCCCGCTGAGGACAGGGGGCGCGGAAGAGACCCAGTACTTC. This sequence encodes CASTPLRTGGAEETQYF.